The clone carrying this T cell receptor (beta chain) was counted a few times. The record originates from a study of blood T cell repertoires in COVID-19. Turning to the study itself: Sites across the United States, Italy and Spain contributed samples from acute and convalescent COVID-19. The analysed material was cDNA or gDNA that came from T cells, B-cell-depleted T cells, or PBMCs.

Trimming stripped 5 bases from V and 4 bases from J, with 14 bases between. Germline V gene sequence: CDR1 SGHTA, CDR2 FQGNSA. This CDR3 comprises 14 residues. As handled by the study authors: Amplification of reference gene primers was used by the study to estimate nucleated cell counts. Method: immunoSEQ multiplex PCR; TCRdb's copy keeps in-frame clones and lacks some. The V and J calls and clone size were taken over from that table, and D and trimming were inferred from the DNA. The table shows about 50,000 clones, with roughly 80% occurring only once. The rearrangement uses TRBV7-2 and TRBJ1-1; D is possibly TRBD1 (5 bases). The TCR sequence derives from a man aged 65-85 years with active COVID-19. The material sequenced was peripheral blood. The CDR3 bases are TGTGCCAGCAGCGTTTCCTGGGGGGGCACTGAAGCTTTCTTT. It yields the protein CASSVSWGGTEAFF.